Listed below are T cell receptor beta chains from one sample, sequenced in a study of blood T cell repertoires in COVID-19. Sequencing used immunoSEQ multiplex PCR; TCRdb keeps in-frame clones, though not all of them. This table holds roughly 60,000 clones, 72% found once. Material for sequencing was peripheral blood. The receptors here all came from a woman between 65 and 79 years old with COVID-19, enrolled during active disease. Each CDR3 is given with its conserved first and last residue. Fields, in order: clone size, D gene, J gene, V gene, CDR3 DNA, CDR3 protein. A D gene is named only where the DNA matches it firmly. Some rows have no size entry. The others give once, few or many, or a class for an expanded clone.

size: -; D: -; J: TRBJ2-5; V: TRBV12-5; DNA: TGTGCTAGTGGGGGCGGGATGTACCAAGAGACCCAGTACTTC; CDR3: CASGGGMYQETQYF
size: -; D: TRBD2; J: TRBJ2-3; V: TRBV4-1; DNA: TGCGCCAGCAGCCAGCCCCTCTCGCGGGGGGTGGCAGATACGCAGTATTTT; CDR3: CASSQPLSRGVADTQYF
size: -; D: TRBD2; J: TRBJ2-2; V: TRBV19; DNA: TGTGCCAGTAGTGTCCAGGCGGGGGCGAACACCGGGGAGCTGTTTTTT; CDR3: CASSVQAGANTGELFF
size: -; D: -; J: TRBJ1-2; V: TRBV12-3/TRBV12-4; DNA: TGTGCCACCAGGGGCCTCGAGAGTGGCTACACCTTC; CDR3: CATRGLESGYTF
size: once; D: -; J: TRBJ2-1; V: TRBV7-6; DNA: TGTGCCAGCAGCCCACTAGTAGAGCAGTTCTTC; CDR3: CASSPLVEQFF
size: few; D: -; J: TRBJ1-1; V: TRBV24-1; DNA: TGTGCCACCAGTGACCAGGGTAGAGCTTTCTTT; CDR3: CATSDQGRAFF
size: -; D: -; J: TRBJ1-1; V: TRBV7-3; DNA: TGTGCCAGCAGCCCATCAGGGAACACTGAAGCTTTCTTT; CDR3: CASSPSGNTEAFF
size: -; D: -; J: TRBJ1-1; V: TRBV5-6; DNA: TGTGCCAGCAGCCCAGGGTGGGGCGAAGCTTTCTTT; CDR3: CASSPGWGEAFF
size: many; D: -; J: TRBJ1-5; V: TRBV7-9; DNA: TGTGCCAGCAGCTTAGTAGGCGGTAGCAATCAGCCCCAGCATTTT; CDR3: CASSLVGGSNQPQHF
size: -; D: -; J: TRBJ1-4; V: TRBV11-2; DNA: TGTGCCAGCAGCCCAAGGGGGTCGGCAACTAATGAAAAACTGTTTTTT; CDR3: CASSPRGSATNEKLFF